This T cell receptor (beta chain) was sequenced for a study of CD8 T cells in Susac syndrome. Roughly 0.5 to 1 ug RNA was reverse transcribed with random hexamers. Amplification of the TCR beta CDR3 was carried out by immunoSEQ multiplex PCR, which spanned a total of 54 Vbeta and 13 Jbeta segments. TCRdb ran MiXCR on the immunoSEQ multiplex PCR reads and lists one entry per CDR3 protein. The profile covers about 240,000 distinct CDR3 sequences, with about 95% appearing a single time and roughly 0.1% taken by the ten largest. Per germline, CDR1 GTSNPN and CDR2 SVGIG (reference sequence). CDR3 length equals 14 residues. V was pared by 5 bases and J by 2 bases, with 15 bases between.

The sample taken for sequencing was CD4+ T cells from PBMCs. The chain is built from TRBV30 and TRBJ1-1; tentatively, D is TRBD1 (5 bases). This sequence originates from a human donor with Susac syndrome. In DNA, the CDR3 is TGTGCCTGGGCAGCGGGACGGCTAAACACTGAAGCTTTCTTT. This translates into CAWAAGRLNTEAFF.